Listed below are T cell receptor beta chains from one sample, sequenced in a study of response to subunit inactivated influenza vaccine. One entry per CDR3 protein results from TCRdb running MiXCR on the RT-PCR reads. Found here are about 190,000 distinct CDR3 sequences, around an eighth of them singletons; the top ten hold 20% to 30%. The input for sequencing was CD8+ T cells sorted from PBMCs, taken approximately 5 days after vaccination. The receptors were sampled from a man aged 50 to 59 who received an inactivated influenza vaccine. CDR3s include the opening cysteine and the closing phenylalanine or tryptophan. The size entry is marked missing in some rows and otherwise reads once, few, many or a size class.

j_call	clone_size	v_call	cdr3_aa
TRBJ1-2	few	TRBV7-9	CASSLDPDYGYTF
TRBJ2-1	.	TRBV6-1	CASSQVHRHNEQFF
TRBJ2-5	few	TRBV6-1	CASTSDLDRRETQYF
TRBJ2-7	.	TRBV20-1	CSASRNTTYEQYF
TRBJ2-1	few	TRBV6-2/TRBV6-3	CASSYLSVAEQFF
TRBJ2-5	.	TRBV5-1	CASSLTGARETQYF
TRBJ1-3	.	TRBV5-1	CASSLVGPGGNTIYF
TRBJ1-1	many	TRBV6-2/TRBV6-3	CASSYRPTGLAFF
TRBJ2-3	.	TRBV27	CASSSSGRRPDTQYF
TRBJ2-5	.	TRBV9	CASSVSAGVQETQYF
TRBJ1-2	few	TRBV4-1	CASSLGEYGYTF
TRBJ1-5	.	TRBV28	CASIPGRISNQPQHF
TRBJ2-3	.	TRBV2	CASEARGSTDTQYF
TRBJ1-4	.	TRBV4-3	CASSQDGVEFEKLFF
TRBJ2-3	many	TRBV4-2	CASSHLAGGPADTQYF
TRBJ2-3	.	TRBV29-1	CSVGSGSQYF
TRBJ2-5	few	TRBV29-1	CSVALAGEGETQYF
TRBJ2-1	.	TRBV7-9	CASSSLRLGQGYNEQFF
TRBJ2-5	few	TRBV28	CASSLSRQGRETQYF
TRBJ2-7	few	TRBV2	CASSEVLGQFFEQYF
TRBJ2-7	.	TRBV11-2	CASSLSSGTGISYEQYF
TRBJ2-7	.	TRBV14	CASSQAIAGIYEQYF
TRBJ2-7	few	TRBV29-1	CSVVFAGKPYEQYF
TRBJ2-7	few	TRBV9	CASSPPESYEQYF
TRBJ1-5	few	TRBV19	CASMQDRGSNQPQHF
TRBJ2-1	few	TRBV12-3/TRBV12-4	CASSLEVDEQFF
TRBJ2-5	many	TRBV3-1	CASSQDWDTWETQYF
TRBJ2-3	few	TRBV7-6	CASSLEIGGDTQYF
TRBJ2-5	many	TRBV7-2	CASSLVDRVPGETQYF
TRBJ2-1	.	TRBV4-2	CASSIAGTSAYNEQFF
TRBJ2-2	many	TRBV4-3	CASSQDPGQGRAGELFF
TRBJ1-1	few	TRBV6-1	CASSQDRSTEAFF
TRBJ2-7	.	TRBV7-8	CASSRFRTEDYEQYF
TRBJ2-7	few	TRBV27	CASRPGGIPFEQHF
TRBJ2-3	.	TRBV6-2/TRBV6-3	CASNFGGGSTDTQYF
TRBJ2-6	many	TRBV4-3	CASSQDASGDNGANVLTF
TRBJ2-1	.	TRBV4-1	CASSDSGGGQFF
TRBJ2-3	.	TRBV10-3	CAISDEREASDTQYF
TRBJ2-1	few	TRBV29-1	CSVEDRRGSYNEQFF
TRBJ2-7	.	TRBV7-2	CASSLAGRGVLAVYEQYF
TRBJ2-7	.	TRBV7-6	CTSSLAGGQIPYYEQYF
TRBJ2-1	few	TRBV2	CASSERAPYNEQFF
TRBJ2-1	.	TRBV4-3	CASSQEGGEYNEQFF
TRBJ2-7	.	TRBV6-2/TRBV6-3	CASSYSGEPYEQYF
TRBJ2-3	.	TRBV7-6	CASSYRDSGTDTQYF
TRBJ1-3	.	TRBV6-5	CASSSPLAGNTIYF
TRBJ2-2	few	TRBV11-1	CASSFTSGTSGRQNTGELFF
TRBJ1-1	few	TRBV5-1	CASSPPGTGERFMNTEAFF